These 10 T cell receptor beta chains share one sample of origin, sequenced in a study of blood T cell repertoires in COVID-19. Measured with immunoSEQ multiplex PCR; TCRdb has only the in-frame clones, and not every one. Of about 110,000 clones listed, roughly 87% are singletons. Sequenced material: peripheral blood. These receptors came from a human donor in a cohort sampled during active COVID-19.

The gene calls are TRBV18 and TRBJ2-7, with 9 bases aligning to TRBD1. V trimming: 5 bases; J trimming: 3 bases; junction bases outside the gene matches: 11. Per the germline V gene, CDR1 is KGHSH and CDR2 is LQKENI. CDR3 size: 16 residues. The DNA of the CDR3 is TGTGCCAGCTCAGTGACCGGGACAGGGAAAGTCTACGAGCAGTACTTC. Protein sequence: CASSVTGTGKVYEQYF. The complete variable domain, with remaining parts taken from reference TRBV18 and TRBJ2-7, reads NAGVMQNPRHLVRRRGQEARLRCSPMKGHSHVYWYRQLPEEGLKFMVYLQKENIIDESGMPKERFSAEFPKEGPSILRIQQVVRGDSAAYFCASSVTGTGKVYEQYFGPGTRLTVT.

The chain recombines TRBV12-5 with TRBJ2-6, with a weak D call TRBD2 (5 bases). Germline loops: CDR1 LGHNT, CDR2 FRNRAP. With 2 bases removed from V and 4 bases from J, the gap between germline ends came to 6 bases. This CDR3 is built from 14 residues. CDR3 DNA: TGTGCTAGTGGTTTGAGGGAGGGGGCCAACGTCCTGACTTTC. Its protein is CASGLREGANVLTF.

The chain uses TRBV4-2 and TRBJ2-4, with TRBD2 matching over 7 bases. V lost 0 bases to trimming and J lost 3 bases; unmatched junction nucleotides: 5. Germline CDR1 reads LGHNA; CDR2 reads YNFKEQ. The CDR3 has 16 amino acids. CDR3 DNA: TGTGCCAGCAGCCAAGAAATACAGCGGGGCAAAAACATTCAGTACTTC. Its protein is CASSQEIQRGKNIQYF.

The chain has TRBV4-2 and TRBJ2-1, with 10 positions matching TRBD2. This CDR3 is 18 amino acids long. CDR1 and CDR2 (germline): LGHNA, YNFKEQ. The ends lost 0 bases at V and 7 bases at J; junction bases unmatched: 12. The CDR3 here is CASSQDISGRGLGNEQFF. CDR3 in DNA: TGTGCCAGCAGCCAAGATATAAGCGGGAGGGGTTTAGGTAATGAGCAGTTCTTC.

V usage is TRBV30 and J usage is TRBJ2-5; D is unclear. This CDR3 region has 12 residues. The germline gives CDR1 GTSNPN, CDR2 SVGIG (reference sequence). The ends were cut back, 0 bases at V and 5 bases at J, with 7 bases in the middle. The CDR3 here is CAWSVDWETQYF. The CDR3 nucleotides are TGTGCCTGGAGTGTAGACTGGGAGACCCAGTACTTC.

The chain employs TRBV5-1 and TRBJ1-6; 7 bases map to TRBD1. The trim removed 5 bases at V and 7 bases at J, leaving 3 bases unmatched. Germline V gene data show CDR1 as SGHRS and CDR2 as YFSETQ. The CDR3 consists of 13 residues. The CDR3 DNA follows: TGCGCCAGCAGGCCACAGGGGAATTCACCCCTCCACTTT. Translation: CASRPQGNSPLHF. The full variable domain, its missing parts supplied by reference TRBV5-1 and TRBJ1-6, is KAGVTQTPRYLIKTRGQQVTLSCSPISGHRSVSWYQQTPGQGLQFLFEYFSETQRNKGNFPGRFSGRQFSNSRSEMNVSTLELGDSALYLCASRPQGNSPLHFGNGTRLTVT.

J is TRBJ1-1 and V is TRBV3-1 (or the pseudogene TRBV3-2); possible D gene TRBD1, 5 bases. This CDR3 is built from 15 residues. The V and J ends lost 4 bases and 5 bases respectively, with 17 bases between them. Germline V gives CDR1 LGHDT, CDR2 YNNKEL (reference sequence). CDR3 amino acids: CASSLNPLGGTEAFF. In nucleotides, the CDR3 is TGTGCCAGCAGCCTCAACCCGCTGGGGGGGACTGAAGCTTTCTTT.

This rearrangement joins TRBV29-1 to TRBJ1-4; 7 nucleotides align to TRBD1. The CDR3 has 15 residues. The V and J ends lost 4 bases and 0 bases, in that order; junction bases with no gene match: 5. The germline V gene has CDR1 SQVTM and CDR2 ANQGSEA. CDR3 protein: CSVVGDRTTNEKLFF. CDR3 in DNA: TGCAGCGTTGTGGGGGACAGAACAACTAATGAAAAACTGTTTTTT. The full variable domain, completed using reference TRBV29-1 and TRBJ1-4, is SAVISQKPSRDICQRGTSLTIQCQVDSQVTMMFWYRQQPGQSLTLIATANQGSEATYESGFVIDKFPISRPNLTFSTLTVSNMSPEDSSIYLCSVVGDRTTNEKLFFGSGTQLSVL.

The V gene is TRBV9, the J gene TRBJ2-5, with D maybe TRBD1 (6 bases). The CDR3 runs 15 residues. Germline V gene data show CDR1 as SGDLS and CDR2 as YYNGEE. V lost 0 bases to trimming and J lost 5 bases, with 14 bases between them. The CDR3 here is CASSVETGQAETQYF. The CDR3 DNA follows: TGTGCCAGCAGCGTAGAAACGGGACAAGCGGAGACCCAGTACTTC. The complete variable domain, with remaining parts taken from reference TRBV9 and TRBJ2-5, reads DSGVTQTPKHLITATGQRVTLRCSPRSGDLSVYWYQQSLDQGLQFLIQYYNGEERAKGNILERFSAQQFPDLHSELNLSSLELGDSALYFCASSVETGQAETQYFGPGTRLLVL.

CDR3 bases: TGTGCCAGCAGCTTATGGGACAGGGGAACTCACGAGCAGTACTTC. Protein: CASSLWDRGTHEQYF. The rearrangement joins TRBV7-2 to TRBJ2-7; 10 bases match TRBD1. Germline values: CDR1 SGHTA, CDR2 FQGNSA. CDR3 length: 15 residues. V was pared by 2 bases and J by 5 bases, with 6 bases of the junction left unmatched.